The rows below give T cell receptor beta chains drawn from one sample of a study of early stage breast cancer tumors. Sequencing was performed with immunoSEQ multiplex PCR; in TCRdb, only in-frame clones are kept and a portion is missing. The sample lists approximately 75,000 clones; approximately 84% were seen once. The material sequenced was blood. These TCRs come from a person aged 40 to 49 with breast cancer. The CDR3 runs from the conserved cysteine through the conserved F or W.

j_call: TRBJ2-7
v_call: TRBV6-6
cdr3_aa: CASRTGSDYEQYF

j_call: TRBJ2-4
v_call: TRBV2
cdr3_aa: CASSAEGLAKNIQYF

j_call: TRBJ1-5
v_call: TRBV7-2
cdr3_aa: CASSVRGGNQPQHF

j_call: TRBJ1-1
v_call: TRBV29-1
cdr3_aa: CSVAPRLGAFF

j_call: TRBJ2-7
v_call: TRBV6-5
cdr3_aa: CASSYSGGKGYEQYF

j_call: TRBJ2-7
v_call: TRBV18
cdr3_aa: CASSPGVRAVIEQYF

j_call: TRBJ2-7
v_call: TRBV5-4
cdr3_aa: CASSWDSYEQYF

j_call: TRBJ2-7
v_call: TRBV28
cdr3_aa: CASSLAGVKNEQYF

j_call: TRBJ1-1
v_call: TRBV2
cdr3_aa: CASTVVGTEAFF

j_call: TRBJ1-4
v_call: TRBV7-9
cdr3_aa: CASSLRQGGEKLFF

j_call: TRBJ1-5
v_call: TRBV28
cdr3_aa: CASSLIPGLRQPQHF

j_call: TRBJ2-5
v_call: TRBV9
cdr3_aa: CASSPPRGGVRQETQYF

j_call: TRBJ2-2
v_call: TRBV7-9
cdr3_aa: CASSPHDRNTGELFF

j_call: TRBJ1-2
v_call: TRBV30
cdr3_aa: CAWRGTGRYGYTF

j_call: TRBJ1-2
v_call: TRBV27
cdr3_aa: CASSPGTGDGYTF

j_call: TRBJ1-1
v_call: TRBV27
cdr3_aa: CASSYLEGTEAFF

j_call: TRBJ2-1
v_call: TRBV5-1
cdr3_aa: CAEHIGGSAEVYNEQFF

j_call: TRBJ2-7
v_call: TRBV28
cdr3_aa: CASSGPGPLYSYEQYF

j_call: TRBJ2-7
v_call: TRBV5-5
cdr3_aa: CASSLGQGGYEQYF

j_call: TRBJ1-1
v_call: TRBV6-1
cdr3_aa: CASTLPGLGIAFF

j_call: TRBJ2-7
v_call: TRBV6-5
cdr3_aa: CASSYGTGRDEQYF

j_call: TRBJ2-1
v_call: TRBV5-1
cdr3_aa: CASSLDLAVYNEQFF

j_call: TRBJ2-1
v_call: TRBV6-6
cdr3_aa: CASSWTIGGSYNEQFF

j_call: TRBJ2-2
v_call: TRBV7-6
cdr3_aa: CASSPRQGANTGELFF

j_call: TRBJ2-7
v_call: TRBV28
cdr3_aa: CASRDRVLAAYEQYF

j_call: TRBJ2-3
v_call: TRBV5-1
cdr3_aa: CASSQSGTGGADTQYF

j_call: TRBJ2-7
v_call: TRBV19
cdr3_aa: CASSIAGHEQYF

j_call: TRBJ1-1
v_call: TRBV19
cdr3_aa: CASSIWGRGGLNTEAFF

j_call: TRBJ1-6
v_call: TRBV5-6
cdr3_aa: CASSSYSYNSPLHF

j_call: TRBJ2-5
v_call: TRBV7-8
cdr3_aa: CASSLRAIQWQETQYF

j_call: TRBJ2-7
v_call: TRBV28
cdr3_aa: CASSLQGYEQYF

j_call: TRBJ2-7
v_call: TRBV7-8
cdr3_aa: CASSLGTFPYEQYF

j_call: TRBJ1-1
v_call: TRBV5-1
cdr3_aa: CASSISPGNTEAFF